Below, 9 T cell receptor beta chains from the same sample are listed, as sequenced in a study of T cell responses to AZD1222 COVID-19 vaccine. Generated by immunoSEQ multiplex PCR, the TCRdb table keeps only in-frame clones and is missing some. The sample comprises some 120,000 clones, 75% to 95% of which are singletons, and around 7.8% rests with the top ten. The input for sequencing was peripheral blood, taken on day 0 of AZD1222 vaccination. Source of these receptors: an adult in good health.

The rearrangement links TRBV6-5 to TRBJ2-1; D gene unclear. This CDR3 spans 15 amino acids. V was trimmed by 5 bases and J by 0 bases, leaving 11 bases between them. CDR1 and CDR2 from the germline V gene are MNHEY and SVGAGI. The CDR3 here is CASSSTLNSYNEQFF. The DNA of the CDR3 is TGTGCCAGCAGTAGTACACTTAACTCCTACAATGAGCAGTTCTTC.

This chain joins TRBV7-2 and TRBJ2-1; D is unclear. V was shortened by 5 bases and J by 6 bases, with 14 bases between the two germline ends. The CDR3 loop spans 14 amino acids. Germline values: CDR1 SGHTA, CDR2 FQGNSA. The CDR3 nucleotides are TGTGCCAGCAGCGGCGTGGCAGGCTCCAATGAGCAGTTCTTC. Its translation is CASSGVAGSNEQFF.

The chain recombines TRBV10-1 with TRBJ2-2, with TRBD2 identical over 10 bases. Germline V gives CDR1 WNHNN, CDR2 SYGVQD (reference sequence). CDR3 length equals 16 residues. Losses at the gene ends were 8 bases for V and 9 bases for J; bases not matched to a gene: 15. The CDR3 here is CASPRLAGSRNRELFF. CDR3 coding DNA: TGCGCCAGCCCCCGACTAGCGGGCTCCCGAAACCGGGAGCTGTTTTTT.

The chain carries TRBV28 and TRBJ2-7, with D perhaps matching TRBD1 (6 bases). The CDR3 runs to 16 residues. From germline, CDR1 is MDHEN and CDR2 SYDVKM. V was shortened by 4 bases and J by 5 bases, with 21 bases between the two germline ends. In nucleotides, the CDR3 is TGTGCCAGCAGTTCACCCCGTATAACAGGGTCCCACGAGCAGTACTTC. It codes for CASSSPRITGSHEQYF.

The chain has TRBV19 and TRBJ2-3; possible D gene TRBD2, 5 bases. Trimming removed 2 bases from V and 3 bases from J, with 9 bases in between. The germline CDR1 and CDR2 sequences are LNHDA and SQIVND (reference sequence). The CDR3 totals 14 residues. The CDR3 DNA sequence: TGTGCCAGTAGTATACCTAGCAGAACAGATACGCAGTATTTT. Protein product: CASSIPSRTDTQYF.

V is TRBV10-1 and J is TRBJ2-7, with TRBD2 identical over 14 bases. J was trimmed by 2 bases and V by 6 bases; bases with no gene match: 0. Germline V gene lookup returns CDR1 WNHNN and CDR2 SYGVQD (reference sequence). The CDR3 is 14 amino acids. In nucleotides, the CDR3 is TGCGCCAGCAGGACTAGCGGGAGGGCCTACGAGCAGTACTTC. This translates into CASRTSGRAYEQYF.

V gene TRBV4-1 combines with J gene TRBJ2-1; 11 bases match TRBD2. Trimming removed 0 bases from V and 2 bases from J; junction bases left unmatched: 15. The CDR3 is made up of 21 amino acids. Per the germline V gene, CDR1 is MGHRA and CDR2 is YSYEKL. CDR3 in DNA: TGCGCCAGCAGCCAAGATCGTTTAGCGGGAGGGCCAAAGTTTGCCTACAATGAGCAGTTCTTC. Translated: CASSQDRLAGGPKFAYNEQFF.

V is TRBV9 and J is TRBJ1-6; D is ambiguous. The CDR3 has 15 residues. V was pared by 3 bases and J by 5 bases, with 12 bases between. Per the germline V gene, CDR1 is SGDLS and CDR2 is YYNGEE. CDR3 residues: CASSGPRVDNSPLHF. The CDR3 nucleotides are TGTGCCAGCAGCGGACCCCGGGTCGATAATTCACCCCTCCACTTT.

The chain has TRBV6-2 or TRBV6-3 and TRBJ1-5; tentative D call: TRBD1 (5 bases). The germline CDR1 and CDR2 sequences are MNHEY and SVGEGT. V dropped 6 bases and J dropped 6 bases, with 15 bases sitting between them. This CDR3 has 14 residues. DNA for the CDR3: TGTGCCAGCAGCCCCCTACGGGGGGTTCAGCCCCAGCATTTT. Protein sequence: CASSPLRGVQPQHF.